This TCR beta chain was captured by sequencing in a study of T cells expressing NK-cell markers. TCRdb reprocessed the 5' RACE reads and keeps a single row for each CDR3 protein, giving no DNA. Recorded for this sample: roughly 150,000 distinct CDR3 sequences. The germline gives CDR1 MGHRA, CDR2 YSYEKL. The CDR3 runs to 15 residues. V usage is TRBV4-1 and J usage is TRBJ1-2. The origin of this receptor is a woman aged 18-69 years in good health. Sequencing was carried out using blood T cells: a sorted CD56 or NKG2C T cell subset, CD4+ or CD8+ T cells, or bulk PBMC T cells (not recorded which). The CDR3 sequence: CASSQDSGFNYGYTF.